This T cell receptor (beta chain) came from a study of cytomegalovirus exposure and HLA in healthy donors. Study-level results: A later analysis by the authors found several of the most significant clusters apparently linked to common viral pathogens. A cluster of highly shared sequence variants was likely a sequencing artifact. A later analysis revealed that TCR association rates differed between HLA loci, peaking at DRB1 and bottoming out at HLA-C.

As to this clone: Its antigen is not known.

13 Jbeta primers and 60 Vbeta primers were used for the PCR. Data came from immunoSEQ multiplex PCR; TCRdb stores just in-frame clones and leaves some out. Seen here are about 110,000 clones, approximately 82% observed once, and the top ten hold roughly an eighth. V dropped 3 bases and J dropped 3; count of bases not matched to a gene: 6. The germline CDR1 and CDR2 sequences are SGDLS and YYNGEE. This CDR3 has 15 amino acids. This receptor was taken from a young man in good health and CMV-seropositive. The chain has TRBV9 and TRBJ1-2, with 9 positions matching TRBD1. The sample consisted of PBMCs. The CDR3 spells CASSARTGADYGYTF. CDR3 nucleotides: TGTGCCAGCAGCGCGAGGACAGGGGCGGACTATGGCTACACCTTC.